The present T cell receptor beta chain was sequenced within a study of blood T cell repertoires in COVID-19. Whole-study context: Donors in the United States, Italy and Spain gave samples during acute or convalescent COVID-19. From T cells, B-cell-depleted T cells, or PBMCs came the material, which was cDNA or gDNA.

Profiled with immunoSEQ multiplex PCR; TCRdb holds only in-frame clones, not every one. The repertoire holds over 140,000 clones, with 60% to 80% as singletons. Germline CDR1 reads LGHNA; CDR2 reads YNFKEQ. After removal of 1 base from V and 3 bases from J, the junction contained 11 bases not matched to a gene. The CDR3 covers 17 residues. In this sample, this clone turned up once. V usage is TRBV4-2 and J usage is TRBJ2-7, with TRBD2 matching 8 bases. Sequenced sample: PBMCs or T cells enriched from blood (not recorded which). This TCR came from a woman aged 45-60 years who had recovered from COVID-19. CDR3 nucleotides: TGTGCCAGCAGCCAAGCAGTCGGGGCGGGGGGATTCTACGAGCAGTACTTC. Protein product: CASSQAVGAGGFYEQYF.